This TCR beta chain was obtained from a study of T cells in Graves' hyperthyroidism and ophthalmopathy. Orbital computed tomography, thyroid ultrasound, serum thyroxine and TRAb, and clinical symptoms together informed the diagnoses. Amplification yielded TCR beta CDR3 regions, with RNA transcripts as the source. The TCR CDR3 first-round RT-PCR relied on the HTBI primer set. TCRdb re-derived calls from the multiplex PCR reads in MiXCR, one entry per CDR3 protein. Counted here are 300,000 to 450,000 distinct CDR3 sequences, about 15% occurring once; the ten biggest clones make up 8% to 13%. This CDR3 has 16 amino acids. The ends were cut back, 7 bases at V and 4 bases at J, with 22 bases in the middle. Germline CDR1 reads LGHDT; CDR2 reads YNNKEL (reference sequence).

Sequenced: blood. The receptor was derived from a woman aged 60-75 years with Graves' hyperthyroidism. The rearrangement uses TRBV3-1 and TRBJ1-2; a weak D match, TRBD1 (6 bases). The DNA of the CDR3 is TGTGCCAGCACCTCCATGGACGGGGGCGGGGGCTATGGCTACACCTTC. Translating gives CASTSMDGGGGYGYTF. The full variable domain, completed using reference TRBV3-1 and TRBJ1-2, is DTAVSQTPKYLVTQMGNDKSIKCEQNLGHDTMYWYKQDSKKFLKIMFSYNNKELIINETVPNRFSPKSPDKAHLNLHINSLELGDSAVYFCASTSMDGGGGYGYTFGSGTRLTVV.